The table lists the clone carrying this TCR beta chain with a few counts. The data are from a study of blood T cell repertoires in COVID-19. Study information: Sample material is recorded as cDNA or gDNA derived from T cells, B-cell-depleted T cells, or PBMCs.

The data were produced by immunoSEQ multiplex PCR, yet TCRdb's version contains in-frame clones alone and is incomplete. The data contain around 100,000 clones, under 90% of them singletons. Looked up from germline, CDR1 is ENHRY and CDR2 is SYGVKD. V was pared by 10 bases and J by 1 base, with 9 bases of the junction left unmatched. The CDR3 contains 14 residues. The source material was peripheral blood. The chain carries TRBV10-3 and TRBJ2-7, with 8 bases that match TRBD2. This sequence originates from a human donor in a cohort sampled during active COVID-19. This CDR3 is CATAVSGTSYEQYF. CDR3 in DNA: TGTGCCACGGCCGTTAGCGGGACGTCCTACGAGCAGTACTTC.